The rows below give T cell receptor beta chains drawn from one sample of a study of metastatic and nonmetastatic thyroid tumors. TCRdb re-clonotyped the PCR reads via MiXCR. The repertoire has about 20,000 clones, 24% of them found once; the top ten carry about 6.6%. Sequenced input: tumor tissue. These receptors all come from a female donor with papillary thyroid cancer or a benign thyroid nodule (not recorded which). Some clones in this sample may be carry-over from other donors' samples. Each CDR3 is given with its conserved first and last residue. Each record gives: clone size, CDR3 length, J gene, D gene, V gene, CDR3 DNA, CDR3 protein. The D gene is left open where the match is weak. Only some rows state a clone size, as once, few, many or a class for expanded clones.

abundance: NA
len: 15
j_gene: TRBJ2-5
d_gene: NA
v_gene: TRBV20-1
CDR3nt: TGCAGTGCTAGAGATTTCGTGGGAGGGGGGGAGACCCAGTACTTC
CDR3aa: CSARDFVGGGETQYF

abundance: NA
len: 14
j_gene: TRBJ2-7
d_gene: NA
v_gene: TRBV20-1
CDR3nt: TGCAGTGCTAGCGGGGCAGGCGACTCCTACGAGCAGTACTTC
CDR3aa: CSASGAGDSYEQYF

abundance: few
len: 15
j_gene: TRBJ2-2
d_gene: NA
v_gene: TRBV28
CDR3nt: TGTGCCAGCACTGGTCGTGGCCTGAACACCGGGGAGCTGTTTTTT
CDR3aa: CASTGRGLNTGELFF

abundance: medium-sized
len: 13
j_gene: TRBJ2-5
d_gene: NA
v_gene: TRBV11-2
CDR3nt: TGTGCCAGCAACAACGGTGCTTTAGAGACCCAGTACTTC
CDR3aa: CASNNGALETQYF

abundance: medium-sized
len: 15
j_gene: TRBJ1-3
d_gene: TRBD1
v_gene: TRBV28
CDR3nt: TGTGCCAGCAGTCAAACAGGGGTTTCGGGAAACACCATATATTTT
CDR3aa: CASSQTGVSGNTIYF

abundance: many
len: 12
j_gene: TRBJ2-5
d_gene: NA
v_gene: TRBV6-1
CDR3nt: TGTGCCAGCACTTCGTCTTTCGAGACCCAGTACTTC
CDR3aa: CASTSSFETQYF

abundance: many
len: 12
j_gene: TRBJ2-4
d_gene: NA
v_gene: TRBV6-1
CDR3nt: TGTGCCAGCAGTACGACAGGAAACATTCAGTACTTC
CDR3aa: CASSTTGNIQYF

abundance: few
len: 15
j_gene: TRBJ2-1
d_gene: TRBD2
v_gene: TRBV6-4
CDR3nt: TGTGCCAGCAGTATAGGGACAGCGGGAGGCAATGAGCAGTTCTTC
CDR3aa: CASSIGTAGGNEQFF

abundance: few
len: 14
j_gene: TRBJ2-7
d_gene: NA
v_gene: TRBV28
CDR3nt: TGTGCCAGCAGTCCCAGGGAAAGGGAGTACGAGCAGTACTTC
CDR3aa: CASSPREREYEQYF

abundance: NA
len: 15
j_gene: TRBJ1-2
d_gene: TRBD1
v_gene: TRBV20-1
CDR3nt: TGCTCCAGCCCAGACAGGGGGCTGAGTGGCTATGGCTACACCTTC
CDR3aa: CSSPDRGLSGYGYTF

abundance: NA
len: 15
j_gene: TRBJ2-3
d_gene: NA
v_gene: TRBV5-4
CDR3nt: TGTGCCAGCAGCTTGTTTAGCGGTAAGAATAGGGGGCAGTATTTT
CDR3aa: CASSLFSGKNRGQYF

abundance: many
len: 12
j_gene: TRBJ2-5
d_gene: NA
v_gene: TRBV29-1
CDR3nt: TGCAGCGTTGAGCCAGGGACGGAGACCCAGTACTTC
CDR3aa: CSVEPGTETQYF

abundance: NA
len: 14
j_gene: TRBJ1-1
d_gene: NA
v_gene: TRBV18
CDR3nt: TGTGCCAGCTCTATAGTCGGGCGGAACACTGAGGCTTTCTTT
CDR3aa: CASSIVGRNTEAFF

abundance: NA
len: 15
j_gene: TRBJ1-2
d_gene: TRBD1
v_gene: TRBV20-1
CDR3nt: TGCAGTGCTAGAGATCCCCAGCGGGACAGCTATGGCTACACCTTC
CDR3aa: CSARDPQRDSYGYTF

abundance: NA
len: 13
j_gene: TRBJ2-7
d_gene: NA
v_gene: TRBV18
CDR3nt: TGTGCCAGCTCACCTGACAGATCCTACGAGCAGCACTTC
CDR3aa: CASSPDRSYEQHF

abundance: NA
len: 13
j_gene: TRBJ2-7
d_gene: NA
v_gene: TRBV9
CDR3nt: TGTGCCAGCAGCGTGGGCCTTACCTACGAGCAGTACTTC
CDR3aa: CASSVGLTYEQYF